This T cell receptor beta chain was retrieved from a study of cytomegalovirus exposure and HLA in healthy donors. The CDR3 contains 16 residues. In germline, CDR1 is GTSNPN, CDR2 SVGIG (reference sequence). V shed 0 bases and J shed 6 bases, with 21 bases lying between them. Primers included in the PCR were 60 Vbeta and 13 Jbeta primers. Produced via immunoSEQ multiplex PCR; TCRdb's table is partial and in-frame only. The sample carries 90,000 to 120,000 clones, 81% recorded once. This clone was detected only once. The specimen sequenced was PBMCs. This sequence was found in a man in his thirties or forties in good health and CMV-seronegative. V gene TRBV30 combines with J gene TRBJ2-7; D possibly corresponds to TRBD1 (7 bases). The CDR3 region has the DNA TGTGCCTGGAGTGTTGGTCTGGCAGGGGGACTTGTCGAGCAGTACTTC. Translating it yields CAWSVGLAGGLVEQYF.